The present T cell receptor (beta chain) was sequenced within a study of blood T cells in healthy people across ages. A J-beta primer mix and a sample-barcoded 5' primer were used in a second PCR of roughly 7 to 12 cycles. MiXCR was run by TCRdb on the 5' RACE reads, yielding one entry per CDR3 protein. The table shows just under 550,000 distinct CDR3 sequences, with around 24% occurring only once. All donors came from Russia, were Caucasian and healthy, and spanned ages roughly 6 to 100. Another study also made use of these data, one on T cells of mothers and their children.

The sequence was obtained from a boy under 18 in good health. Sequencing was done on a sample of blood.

This CDR3 reads CASSQDETSGTLFWETQYF. CDR3 DNA sequence: TGCGCCAGCAGCCAAGATGAGACTAGCGGGACCTTATTCTGGGAGACCCAGTACTTC. The chain couples TRBV4-1 to TRBJ2-5; TRBD2 aligns across 11 bases. The CDR3 totals 19 residues. V lost 0 bases, J lost 5 bases, and 14 bases stayed unmatched. The germline gives CDR1 MGHRA, CDR2 YSYEKL.